These 30 T cell receptor beta chains were sequenced from one sample in a study of graft-versus-host responses after intestinal transplantation. Clones were read by immunoSEQ multiplex PCR, and TCRdb kept only the in-frame ones, dropping some. Here the sample spans about 50,000 clones, around nine tenths being singletons. The antigens of these receptors remain unknown. The starting material was unstimulated CD4+ T cells sorted from spleen or lymph node cells, obtained before transplant. The receptors originated from a human donor who was the organ donor for an intestinal transplant.

V gene TRBV28 combines with J gene TRBJ1-5; D ambiguous. This CDR3 spans 14 amino acids. Trimming removed 2 bases from V and 7 bases from J, with 12 bases in between. Germline assignment: CDR1 MDHEN and CDR2 SYDVKM. CDR3 DNA: TGTGCCAGCAGTTTAGGCCCGCTGGGGCAGCCCCAGCATTTT. Protein: CASSLGPLGQPQHF.

The chain employs TRBV25-1 and TRBJ2-7; no clear D. Germline loops: CDR1 MGHDK, CDR2 SYGVNS. Trimming removed 5 bases from V and 0 bases from J, with 8 bases in between. This CDR3 contains 13 residues. CDR3 DNA: TGTGCCAGCAGTAAACCCGGCTCCTACGAGCAGTACTTC. Its protein is CASSKPGSYEQYF.

V is TRBV28 and J is TRBJ1-5; D remains unclear. V was cut by 5 bases and J by 4 bases, with 12 bases left in between. The CDR3 contains 14 residues. From germline, CDR1 is MDHEN and CDR2 SYDVKM. CDR3 bases: TGTGCCAGCAGTGTTTTGGGTCTTAATCAGCCCCAGCATTTT. Protein sequence: CASSVLGLNQPQHF.

The V call is TRBV11-2, the J call TRBJ2-5; TRBD1 matches 8 bases. The germline gives CDR1 SGHAT, CDR2 FQNNGV. The CDR3 is 14 amino acids. V shed 5 bases and J 2 bases; nucleotides not matched to a gene: 4. CDR3 region: CASSPRTGQETQYF. The CDR3 region has the DNA TGTGCCAGCAGCCCTAGGACAGGGCAAGAGACCCAGTACTTC.

This clone was seen a single time. The chain has TRBV4-3 and TRBJ2-3; 9 nucleotides agree with TRBD2. CDR3 size: 14 residues. Germline V CDR1 and CDR2: LGHNA, YSLEER. After removal of 4 bases from V and 1 base from J, the junction contained 0 bases not matched to a gene. CDR3: CASSRTSGTDTQYF. In DNA form, the CDR3 reads TGCGCCAGCAGCCGGACTAGCGGCACAGATACGCAGTATTTT.

V and J are TRBV25-1 and TRBJ2-5; 9 positions match TRBD1. Germline CDR1 MGHDK, CDR2 SYGVNS. Trimming removed 6 bases from V and 4 bases from J; junction bases left unmatched: 0. This CDR3 comprises 12 residues. The CDR3 protein is CASRGQGETQYF. In DNA form, the CDR3 reads TGTGCCAGCAGGGGACAGGGAGAGACCCAGTACTTC.

J is TRBJ1-2 and V is TRBV7-9; 10 nucleotides agree with TRBD1. The germline V gene has CDR1 SEHNR and CDR2 FQNEAQ (reference sequence). This CDR3 region has 18 residues. V lost 1 base and J lost 3; bases outside the gene matches: 11. The CDR3 region has the DNA TGTGCCAGCAGCTTAGGAAGGGGCAGAGGACAGGGGGACTATGGCTACACCTTC. It translates to CASSLGRGRGQGDYGYTF.

This chain joins TRBV5-1 and TRBJ2-7, with TRBD2 as a possible D gene (5 bases). The CDR3 is made up of 13 amino acids. With 2 bases removed from V and 1 base from J, the gap between germline ends came to 7 bases. Germline CDR1 reads SGHRS; CDR2 reads YFSETQ. The CDR3, as DNA: TGCGCCAGCAGCTTAACGGGGTCCTACGAGCAGTACTTC. It codes for CASSLTGSYEQYF. The full variable domain, with the rest looked up from reference TRBV5-1 and TRBJ2-7, is KAGVTQTPRYLIKTRGQQVTLSCSPISGHRSVSWYQQTPGQGLQFLFEYFSETQRNKGNFPGRFSGRQFSNSRSEMNVSTLELGDSALYLCASSLTGSYEQYFGPGTRLTVT.

The V and J genes are TRBV5-5 and TRBJ1-2; D unresolved. The CDR3 has 15 residues. The ends were cut back, 0 bases at V and 11 bases at J, with 20 bases in the middle. CDR1 is SGHKS, CDR2 YYEKEE, per germline (reference sequence). CDR3 DNA sequence: TGTGCCAGCAGCTTGGCCCCAGGCGGAAGCGGAGTGTACACCTTC. It specifies CASSLAPGGSGVYTF.

The chain joins TRBV9 to TRBJ2-2; D remains ambiguous. Germline CDR1 and CDR2: SGDLS and YYNGEE. V was pared by 0 bases and J by 5 bases, with 2 bases between. The CDR3 spans 12 residues. For the CDR3, the DNA is TGTGCCAGCAGCGTAGAGACCGGGGAGCTGTTTTTT. Translating gives CASSVETGELFF.

The gene calls are TRBV7-2 and TRBJ2-7, with D unresolved. The ends were cut back, 1 base at V and 1 base at J, with 14 bases in the middle. Germline assignment: CDR1 SGHTA and CDR2 FQGNSA. This CDR3 is 16 amino acids long. Here the CDR3 DNA reads TGTGCCAGCAGCTTAGAGGTGGTGCAGATTTCCTACGAGCAGTACTTC. This translates into CASSLEVVQISYEQYF. The full variable domain, completed using reference TRBV7-2 and TRBJ2-7, is GAGVSQSPSNKVTEKGKDVELRCDPISGHTALYWYRQSLGQGLEFLIYFQGNSAPDKSGLPSDRFSAERTGGSVSTLTIQRTQQEDSAVYLCASSLEVVQISYEQYFGPGTRLTVT.

This clone was counted a single time. This chain joins TRBV29-1 and TRBJ2-7; possible D gene TRBD2, 6 bases. V was pared by 5 bases and J by 2 bases, with 22 bases between. CDR1 is SQVTM, CDR2 ANQGSEA, per germline. CDR3 size: 16 residues. The CDR3: CSVTMRGAGTPYEQYF. CDR3 DNA sequence: TGCAGCGTTACGATGCGTGGCGCGGGGACCCCCTACGAGCAGTACTTC.

The chain has TRBV7-9 and TRBJ2-7, with unresolved D. Trimming stripped 5 bases from V and 3 bases from J, with 11 bases between. The CDR3 is 13 amino acids. Germline loops: CDR1 SEHNR, CDR2 FQNEAQ (reference sequence). The CDR3, as DNA: TGTGCCAGCAGCCTTCGGGCCTACTACGAGCAGTACTTC. It specifies CASSLRAYYEQYF.

J is TRBJ2-1 and V is TRBV7-9; 8 bases line up with TRBD2. Germline V lookup: CDR1 SEHNR, CDR2 FQNEAQ (reference sequence). The length of the CDR3 is 15 residues. The trim removed 5 bases at V and 3 bases at J, leaving 6 bases unmatched. The CDR3 bases are TGTGCCAGCAGCCAAAGCGGGAGTAACTACAATGAGCAGTTCTTC. Its protein is CASSQSGSNYNEQFF.

J is TRBJ1-2 and V is TRBV10-3, with D tentatively TRBD1 (6 bases). The CDR3 covers 12 residues. The germline CDR1 and CDR2 sequences are ENHRY and SYGVKD. V gave up 6 bases and J gave up 8 bases, with 13 bases separating them. The CDR3 DNA follows: TGTGCCATCAGCGAAACAGGGACGGGCTACACCTTC. This sequence encodes CAISETGTGYTF.

The chain is built from TRBV6-6 and TRBJ2-7; 10 nucleotides agree with TRBD1. Germline V gives CDR1 MNHNY, CDR2 SVGAGI (reference sequence). CDR3 length: 14 amino acids. The J segment lost 5 bases and the V segment lost 4 bases, leaving 5 bases of the junction unmatched. The CDR3 sequence: CASSSDRGRDEQYF. CDR3 nucleotides: TGTGCCAGCAGTTCCGACAGGGGGCGCGACGAGCAGTACTTC.

In its sample, this clone was seen a few times. This sequence joins TRBV6-1 and TRBJ1-5, with 7 bases aligning to TRBD1. Germline-derived CDR1 and CDR2 are MNHNS and SASEGT. CDR3 size: 15 residues. J lost 6 bases, V lost 6 bases, and 11 bases had no gene match. The CDR3 DNA reads TGTGCCAGCAGCAAAATGACAGGGCAAGGTCAGCCCCAGCATTTT. As protein: CASSKMTGQGQPQHF.

This rearrangement joins TRBV28 to TRBJ2-7; 10 positions match TRBD2. Trimming cost V 6 bases and J 1 base; bases outside gene matches: 12. CDR1 and CDR2 (germline): MDHEN, SYDVKM. The CDR3 runs 17 residues. CDR3: CASSTLTSGYPSYEQYF. As DNA, the CDR3 is TGTGCCAGCAGCACTTTGACTAGCGGGTACCCTTCCTACGAGCAGTACTTC. The variable domain in full, with the rest retrieved from reference TRBV28 and TRBJ2-7, is DVKVTQSSRYLVKRTGEKVFLECVQDMDHENMFWYRQDPGLGLRLIYFSYDVKMKEKGDIPEGYSVSREKKERFSLILESASTNQTSMYLCASSTLTSGYPSYEQYFGPGTRLTVT.

The genes are TRBV7-9 and TRBJ2-5; TRBD2 matches 12 bases. Germline-derived CDR1 and CDR2 are SEHNR and FQNEAQ (reference sequence). With V trimmed by 5 bases and J by 2 bases, 9 bases remained unmatched. The CDR3 runs 17 residues. The CDR3 DNA reads as TGTGCCAGCAGCCTAGACGGTGGACTAGCGGGGCAAGAGACCCAGTACTTC. It translates to CASSLDGGLAGQETQYF.

This clone was recorded once. The chain combines TRBV28 with TRBJ1-5; a possible D gene is TRBD1 (6 bases). The CDR3 totals 15 residues. Germline V CDR1 and CDR2: MDHEN, SYDVKM. Trimming cost V 3 bases and J 3 bases, with 12 bases left between them. CDR3 in DNA: TGTGCCAGCAGTTTCACAGGGTTGGTCAATCAGCCCCAGCATTTT. Residues: CASSFTGLVNQPQHF.

Concerning this clone itself: The junction does not match germline at one end; this may be a read error. The CDR3 loop reads CTSSQDSRISYEQYF. DNA of the CDR3: TGTACCAGCAGCCAAGATAGTAGGATTTCCTACGAGCAGTACTTC. This chain connects TRBV4-2 to TRBJ2-7; unclear D gene. The CDR3 extends over 15 amino acids. The V gene's germline CDR1 is LGHNA and CDR2 YNFKEQ.

The V call is TRBV5-1, the J call TRBJ2-7; no clear D. Between the trimmed V and J ends, which lost 0 bases and 2 bases, there was a span of 9 bases. The CDR3 extends over 14 amino acids. The germline CDR1 and CDR2 sequences are SGHRS and YFSETQ. The DNA for the CDR3 is TGCGCCAGCAGCTTGGAACTCACAACCTACGAGCAGTACTTC. Translating gives CASSLELTTYEQYF.

The chain uses TRBV25-1 and TRBJ2-7, with D perhaps matching TRBD2 (6 bases). V lost 1 base and J lost 3, with 16 bases in between. This CDR3 has 16 amino acids. CDR1 is MGHDK, CDR2 SYGVNS, per germline. CDR3 in DNA: TGTGCCAGCAGTGAATCGGCGGGGCCGTCGGACTACGAGCAGTACTTC. Its protein product is CASSESAGPSDYEQYF.

The chain is built from TRBV5-5 and TRBJ2-1; TRBD2 matches at 11 bases. This CDR3 is built from 13 residues. V dropped 5 bases and J dropped 7; count of bases not matched to a gene: 2. Germline CDR1 is SGHKS and CDR2 is YYEKEE (reference sequence). CDR3 protein: CASRTSGNNEQFF. CDR3 bases: TGTGCCAGCAGGACTAGCGGGAATAATGAGCAGTTCTTC.

This clone came up once. The rearrangement uses TRBV7-8 and TRBJ2-5; D is perhaps TRBD2 (7 bases). The J call is doubtful: the DNA matches TRBJ2-7 better. The CDR3 is 13 amino acids. Germline CDR1 and CDR2: SGHVS and FQNEAQ. The CDR3 DNA reads as TGTGCCAGCAGCTTAGGGGCGGGGGCCGAGCAGTACTTC. It specifies CASSLGAGAEQYF.

The chain is built from TRBV5-8 and TRBJ2-3, with unresolved D. Germline CDR1 and CDR2: SGHTS and YDEGEE. The CDR3 totals 14 residues. V was shortened by 4 bases and J by 4 bases, with 13 bases between the two germline ends. CDR3 DNA sequence: TGTGCCAGCAGCAAAATACTGGAGTCAGATACGCAGTATTTT. It yields the protein CASSKILESDTQYF.

This chain connects TRBV28 to TRBJ2-2, with TRBD1 matching 10 bases. The CDR3 sequence is 15 residues long. J was trimmed by 6 bases and V by 6 bases; bases with no gene match: 7. Looked up from germline, CDR1 is MDHEN and CDR2 is SYDVKM. The CDR3 is CASSFDRGRAGELFF. The CDR3 DNA reads as TGTGCCAGCAGCTTCGACAGGGGGCGGGCCGGGGAGCTGTTTTTT. Complete variable domain (other parts from reference TRBV28 and TRBJ2-2): DVKVTQSSRYLVKRTGEKVFLECVQDMDHENMFWYRQDPGLGLRLIYFSYDVKMKEKGDIPEGYSVSREKKERFSLILESASTNQTSMYLCASSFDRGRAGELFFGEGSRLTVL.

The DNA of the CDR3 is TGTGCCAGCAGTTTAGACAGGGGTTCCGAGCAGTACTTC. Translation gives CASSLDRGSEQYF. The rearrangement joins TRBV28 to TRBJ2-7; 8 bases fit TRBD1. V shed 2 bases, J shed 6 bases, and the junction held 3 bases outside the gene matches. Germline assignment: CDR1 MDHEN and CDR2 SYDVKM. This CDR3 region has 13 residues.

The rearrangement uses TRBV7-2 and TRBJ2-1, with 8 bases aligning to TRBD2. The CDR3 loop spans 14 amino acids. Germline CDR1 reads SGHTA; CDR2 reads FQGNSA. V lost 4 bases to trimming and J lost 4 bases; unmatched junction nucleotides: 3. The CDR3 DNA sequence: TGTGCCAGCAGCTCAGGACTAGCTTACAATGAGCAGTTCTTC. It encodes CASSSGLAYNEQFF.

This chain joins TRBV5-4 and TRBJ2-4; D is perhaps TRBD1 or TRBD2 (5 bases each). This CDR3 is 14 amino acids long. Germline assignment: CDR1 SGHNT and CDR2 YYREEE (reference sequence). The ends were cut back, 4 bases at V and 0 bases at J, with 8 bases in the middle. The CDR3 spells CASSPGTAKNIQYF. DNA of the CDR3: TGTGCCAGCAGCCCCGGGACAGCCAAAAACATTCAGTACTTC.